These 16 T cell receptor beta chains share one sample of origin, sequenced in a study of blood T cell repertoires in COVID-19. Sequenced by immunoSEQ multiplex PCR; TCRdb stores in-frame clones only, minus some. The data contain over 95,000 clones, 90% of them singletons. Sequencing was done on a sample of peripheral blood. Receptors were obtained from a woman in her forties or fifties with acute or convalescent COVID-19.

This chain connects TRBV24-1 to TRBJ2-1, with a possible D match to TRBD1 (5 bases). Germline V CDR1 and CDR2: KGHDR, SFDVKD. The CDR3 extends over 14 amino acids. V lost 3 bases and J 7 bases, leaving 12 bases between the germline ends. CDR3 DNA: TGTGCCACCAGTGATGGGGCCCACTTGAATGAGCAGTTCTTC. It specifies CATSDGAHLNEQFF.

The chain has TRBV20-1 and TRBJ2-7; a possible D gene is TRBD2 (5 bases). V dropped 7 bases and J dropped 3 bases, with 10 bases sitting between them. CDR1 DFQATT and CDR2 SNEGSKA come from the germline V gene (reference sequence). This CDR3 spans 11 amino acids. As DNA, the CDR3 is TGCAGTGGGAAGGACTTCTACGAGCAGTACTTC. It encodes CSGKDFYEQYF.

The chain recombines TRBV7-8 with TRBJ1-1; the D gene is possibly TRBD1 (6 bases). This CDR3 region has 16 residues. Germline V CDR1 and CDR2: SGHVS, FQNEAQ. V was trimmed by 1 base and J by 1 base, leaving 13 bases between them. The CDR3 DNA reads TGTGCCAGCAGCTTAGAGGACAGACTCCCGAACACTGAAGCTTTCTTT. Translated: CASSLEDRLPNTEAFF. Combining the CDR3 with reference TRBV7-8 and TRBJ1-1 gives the whole variable domain GAGVSQSPRYKVAKRGQDVALRCDPISGHVSLFWYQQALGQGPEFLTYFQNEAQLDKSGLPSDRFFAERPEGSVSTLKIQRTQQEDSAVYLCASSLEDRLPNTEAFFGQGTRLTVV.

This clone was detected only once. The chain employs TRBV30 and TRBJ1-4, with TRBD1 identical over 7 bases. V shed 3 bases, J shed 7 bases, and the junction held 8 bases outside the gene matches. The CDR3 spans 14 residues. Germline CDR1 is GTSNPN and CDR2 is SVGIG (reference sequence). The CDR3 region has the DNA TGTGCCTGGAGGTCACAGGGGTTATCTGAAAAACTGTTTTTT. It codes for CAWRSQGLSEKLFF.

This rearrangement joins TRBV20-1 to TRBJ2-5; D ambiguous. Deletions cut 5 bases from V and 5 bases from J, with 9 bases between. This CDR3 spans 11 amino acids. The germline gives CDR1 DFQATT, CDR2 SNEGSKA (reference sequence). The CDR3 here is CSAGSGETQYF. The DNA for the CDR3 is TGCAGTGCTGGATCCGGGGAGACCCAGTACTTC.

The chain uses TRBV7-6 and TRBJ2-4, with 9 bases fitting TRBD1. The CDR3 runs to 15 residues. Per germline, CDR1 SGHVS and CDR2 FNYEAQ. V shed 6 bases and J 1 base; nucleotides not matched to a gene: 4. CDR3 nucleotides: TGTGCCAGCAGTAGAGGGACAGGGGCCAAAAACATTCAGTACTTC. Protein: CASSRGTGAKNIQYF.

The chain is built from TRBV5-6 and TRBJ1-1; TRBD1 aligns across 7 bases. The CDR3 covers 14 residues. CDR1 is SGHDT, CDR2 YYEEEE, per germline. Trimming removed 7 bases from V and 2 bases from J; junction bases left unmatched: 8. In DNA form, the CDR3 reads TGTGCCAGCGTTTCCGGGACAGCCAACACTGAAGCTTTCTTT. Translating it yields CASVSGTANTEAFF.

This clone was found a few times. V usage is TRBV28 and J usage is TRBJ1-5; perhaps TRBD1 as D (5 bases). Germline CDR1 reads MDHEN; CDR2 reads SYDVKM. Trimming took 2 bases from V and 6 from J, leaving 8 bases between them. This CDR3 region has 13 residues. The CDR3 region has the DNA TGTGCCAGCAGTTTACGGGGGACTCAGCCCCAGCATTTT. Translated, it gives CASSLRGTQPQHF.

In this sample, this clone turned up once. The rearrangement links TRBV4-3 to TRBJ2-3, with no clear D. Trimming removed 1 base at V and 2 bases at J, with 13 bases between. Germline CDR1 is LGHNA and CDR2 is YSLEER. The CDR3 loop spans 16 amino acids. The CDR3 sequence is CASSQGSGFSTDTQYF. The CDR3 DNA reads TGCGCCAGCAGCCAAGGGTCCGGGTTCTCCACAGATACGCAGTATTTT.

J is TRBJ2-1 and V is TRBV5-4, with 7 bases lining up with TRBD1. The CDR3 has 16 amino acids. Germline values: CDR1 SGHNT, CDR2 YYREEE (reference sequence). V lost 4 bases, J lost 4 bases, and 11 bases stayed unmatched. CDR3 nucleotide sequence: TGTGCCAGCAGCACCCGCCAAGGGGGCCCGTACAATGAGCAGTTCTTC. Its protein product is CASSTRQGGPYNEQFF. The whole variable domain, remainder taken from reference TRBV5-4 and TRBJ2-1, is ETGVTQSPTHLIKTRGQQVTLRCSSQSGHNTVSWYQQALGQGPQFIFQYYREEENGRGNFPPRFSGLQFPNYSSELNVNALELDDSALYLCASSTRQGGPYNEQFFGPGTRLTVL.

The V and J genes are TRBV19 and TRBJ1-2, with 9 bases fitting TRBD1. Germline loops: CDR1 LNHDA, CDR2 SQIVND (reference sequence). The CDR3 is 14 residues long. The V segment lost 4 bases and the J segment 7 bases; nucleotides outside the gene matches: 7. The CDR3 nucleotides are TGTGCCAGTAGTACGCACAGGGGGCCGGGTGGCTACACCTTC. The encoded protein is CASSTHRGPGGYTF.

The V gene is TRBV6-5, the J gene TRBJ1-4; 7 positions match TRBD1. CDR3 length equals 15 residues. V shed 6 bases, J shed 10 bases, and the junction held 14 bases outside the gene matches. CDR1 is MNHEY, CDR2 SVGAGI, per germline. CDR3 bases: TGTGCCAGCAGACCCTGGGACAGCCGGCAGGTAAAACTGTTTTTT. It yields the protein CASRPWDSRQVKLFF.

This chain uses TRBV19 with TRBJ1-6; no clear D. In germline, CDR1 is LNHDA, CDR2 SQIVND (reference sequence). CDR3 size: 12 residues. The ends were cut back, 7 bases at V and 7 bases at J, with 8 bases in the middle. The CDR3 spells CASNSLNSPLHF. CDR3 nucleotide sequence: TGTGCCAGTAACAGTTTGAATTCACCCCTCCACTTT.

The V and J genes are TRBV10-3 and TRBJ2-7; 9 bases fit TRBD1. The CDR3 has 15 amino acids. Losses at the gene ends were 3 bases for V and 5 bases for J; bases not matched to a gene: 8. Germline values: CDR1 ENHRY, CDR2 SYGVKD. The CDR3 region has the DNA TGTGCCATCAGTGACCCGACAGGGGGTACTGACGAGCAGTACTTC. Its protein product is CAISDPTGGTDEQYF.

This sequence joins TRBV4-2 and TRBJ2-5; 9 nucleotides align to TRBD2. The V gene's germline CDR1 is LGHNA and CDR2 YNFKEQ. Trimming cost V 0 bases and J 5 bases; bases outside gene matches: 7. The CDR3 sequence is 16 residues long. The CDR3 DNA sequence: TGTGCCAGCAGCCAAGATAGGGGACTAGCAACGGAGACCCAGTACTTC. It codes for CASSQDRGLATETQYF.

The DNA for the CDR3 is TGTGCCAGCAGTTTATGGGGGACAGGGACTAGGAATGAGCAGTTCTTC. Translating it yields CASSLWGTGTRNEQFF. The chain combines TRBV28 with TRBJ2-1, with D possibly matching TRBD1 (9 bases). Trimming took 0 bases from V and 7 from J, leaving 16 bases between them. CDR1 MDHEN and CDR2 SYDVKM come from the germline V gene. The CDR3 runs 16 residues. The whole variable domain, remainder taken from reference TRBV28 and TRBJ2-1, is DVKVTQSSRYLVKRTGEKVFLECVQDMDHENMFWYRQDPGLGLRLIYFSYDVKMKEKGDIPEGYSVSREKKERFSLILESASTNQTSMYLCASSLWGTGTRNEQFFGPGTRLTVL.